Below, 27 T cell receptor beta chains from the same sample are listed, as sequenced in a study of cytomegalovirus exposure and HLA in healthy donors. The table came from immunoSEQ multiplex PCR; TCRdb's copy has only in-frame clones and leaves some out. The sample includes approximately 64,000 clones, around 89% seen only once; the top ten take over 1.5%. Sequenced input: PBMCs. The receptors were gathered from a woman between 18 and 29 years old in good health and CMV-seronegative.

This chain links TRBV19 with TRBJ2-2, with a possible D match to TRBD1 (6 bases). Between the trimmed V and J ends, which lost 10 bases and 1 base, there was a span of 16 bases. The germline V gene has CDR1 LNHDA and CDR2 SQIVND (reference sequence). The CDR3 runs to 15 residues. CDR3 amino acids: CATKTRQVNTGELFF. CDR3 coding DNA: TGTGCCACTAAAACCAGACAGGTGAACACCGGGGAGCTGTTTTTT.

The chain links TRBV9 to TRBJ2-7; perhaps TRBD1 as D (5 bases). V lost 0 bases, J lost 2 bases, and 12 bases lay in between. The V gene's germline CDR1 is SGDLS and CDR2 YYNGEE. The CDR3 sequence is 15 residues long. The CDR3 here is CASSVGQGLTYEQYF. DNA for the CDR3: TGTGCCAGCAGCGTAGGTCAGGGTTTAACCTACGAGCAGTACTTC.

This clone qualifies as medium-sized (0.01 to 0.1%). This chain links TRBV4-3 with TRBJ2-7, with 7 bases lining up with TRBD2. The CDR3 totals 16 residues. The V gene's germline CDR1 is LGHNA and CDR2 YSLEER. Trimming removed 3 bases from V and 4 bases from J; junction bases left unmatched: 12. The CDR3 here is CASSQTLAGDFYEQYF. In nucleotides, the CDR3 is TGCGCCAGCAGCCAGACACTCGCGGGGGACTTTTACGAGCAGTACTTC.

The gene calls are TRBV7-9 and TRBJ2-2; D remains ambiguous. This CDR3 has 15 amino acids. Germline lookup yields CDR1 SEHNR and CDR2 FQNEAQ (reference sequence). Trimming removed 0 bases from V and 3 bases from J, with 8 bases in between. The CDR3 sequence is CASSLAVVDTGELFF. Written as DNA, the CDR3 is TGTGCCAGCAGCTTAGCGGTAGTGGACACCGGGGAGCTGTTTTTT.

This clone was seen only a few times. This sequence joins TRBV19 and TRBJ2-3; TRBD1 agrees at 9 bases. The CDR3 has 15 amino acids. V was clipped by 6 bases and J by 4 bases; unmatched bases: 8. The V gene's germline CDR1 is LNHDA and CDR2 SQIVND (reference sequence). The chain's CDR3 is CASSLQGAMSDTQYF. The DNA for the CDR3 is TGTGCCAGTAGCCTACAGGGGGCGATGTCAGATACGCAGTATTTT.

The CDR3 DNA is TGTGCCAGCAGCTTAGAAGTAGCGGGAGGCGACGAGCAGTACTTC. Translation: CASSLEVAGGDEQYF. The gene calls are TRBV11-2 and TRBJ2-7; 10 bases fit TRBD2. This CDR3 is built from 15 residues. V lost 0 bases, J lost 5 bases, and 4 bases stayed unmatched. CDR1 is SGHAT and CDR2 is FQNNGV in the germline V gene.

This chain links TRBV19 with TRBJ2-5, with 11 nucleotides matching TRBD2. Germline values: CDR1 LNHDA, CDR2 SQIVND (reference sequence). The CDR3 runs 15 residues. V gave up 10 bases and J gave up 5 bases; unmatched junction bases: 12. CDR3 protein: CATKISGRASETQYF. Written as DNA, the CDR3 is TGTGCCACCAAAATTAGCGGGAGGGCCTCCGAGACCCAGTACTTC.

This chain joins TRBV19 and TRBJ1-4; TRBD1 matches at 8 bases. Per germline, CDR1 LNHDA and CDR2 SQIVND (reference sequence). This CDR3 contains 15 residues. The J segment lost 5 bases and the V segment lost 5 bases, leaving 7 bases of the junction unmatched. CDR3 region: CASSRTQGANEKLFF. In DNA form, the CDR3 reads TGTGCCAGTAGTCGGACCCAGGGGGCGAATGAAAAACTGTTTTTT.

In its sample, this clone ranks as medium-sized. The V call is TRBV4-3, the J call TRBJ1-3, with TRBD1 as a possible D gene (5 bases). This CDR3 contains 17 residues. Germline V lookup: CDR1 LGHNA, CDR2 YSLEER. Trimming removed 0 bases at V and 5 bases at J, with 17 bases between. CDR3 nucleotide sequence: TGCGCCAGCAGCCAAGATGGGGGACTTTCGCCTCGAAACACCATATATTTT. Translated, it gives CASSQDGGLSPRNTIYF.

As DNA, the CDR3 is TGTGCCAGCAGTTCAAAAATTAGTAGCGGGAGGTTCTACGAGCAGTACTTC. Protein: CASSSKISSGRFYEQYF. The chain combines TRBV27 with TRBJ2-5, with 10 bases identical to TRBD2. The DNA end favors TRBJ2-7, so the J call may be wrong. Per germline, CDR1 MNHEY and CDR2 SMNVEV (reference sequence). The CDR3 contains 17 residues.

This rearrangement joins TRBV29-1 to TRBJ2-7, with 12 bases matching TRBD2. The CDR3 contains 14 residues. Germline assignment: CDR1 SQVTM and CDR2 ANQGSEA. V trimming: 7 bases; J trimming: 4 bases; junction bases outside the gene matches: 8. The CDR3 here is CSAKTSGRGYEQYF. CDR3 DNA sequence: TGCAGCGCAAAGACTAGCGGGAGAGGTTACGAGCAGTACTTC.

This chain links TRBV15 with TRBJ2-5, with 11 positions matching TRBD2. This CDR3 spans 16 amino acids. Looked up from germline, CDR1 is LNHNV and CDR2 is YYDKDF (reference sequence). V lost 0 bases, J lost 2 bases, and 2 bases stayed unmatched. CDR3 protein: CATSRDSGRDQETQYF. CDR3 DNA: TGTGCCACCAGCAGAGATAGCGGGAGGGATCAAGAGACCCAGTACTTC.

The V gene is TRBV5-8, the J gene TRBJ2-5; D is perhaps TRBD1 (7 bases). The CDR3 runs 15 residues. Trimming pared 0 bases from V and 4 bases from J, leaving 13 bases between. Looked up from germline, CDR1 is SGHTS and CDR2 is YDEGEE. The CDR3 region has the DNA TGTGCCAGCAGCTTGGAGGGCCAGGGGGGAGAGACCCAGTACTTC. It translates to CASSLEGQGGETQYF.

The V and J genes are TRBV11-3 and TRBJ2-1, with D possibly TRBD2 on 6 matching bases. Trimming cost V 5 bases and J 6 bases, with 17 bases left between them. Germline V gives CDR1 SGHNT, CDR2 YENEEA. The CDR3 consists of 15 residues. CDR3 residues: CASSVGAGSVNEQFF. CDR3 DNA: TGTGCCAGCAGCGTAGGGGCGGGGTCCGTCAATGAGCAGTTCTTC.

This clone has a single count. This chain links TRBV6-9 with TRBJ1-2, with 9 bases lining up with TRBD1. The CDR3 has 16 residues. Germline values: CDR1 MNHGY, CDR2 SVAAGI. Germline trimming cut 6 bases from V and 2 bases from J; bases unmatched to any gene: 10. DNA of the CDR3: TGTGCCAGCAGGCAACCGGGACAGGGACCGAACTATGGCTACACCTTC. It is translated as CASRQPGQGPNYGYTF.

This clone was counted once. This chain connects TRBV13 to TRBJ1-4, with 11 bases fitting TRBD1. The CDR3 is 16 residues long. Trimming took 5 bases from V and 7 from J; bases not matched to a gene: 9. Per germline, CDR1 PRHDT and CDR2 FYEKMQ (reference sequence). For the CDR3, the DNA is TGTGCCAGCAGCGGAGGACAGGGGGCCGAGAGTGAAAAACTGTTTTTT. Translation: CASSGGQGAESEKLFF.

This chain's CDR3 is CASSGRQGSNYGYTF. The CDR3, as DNA: TGTGCCAGCAGTGGGCGACAGGGTTCTAACTATGGCTACACCTTC. The rearrangement links TRBV27 to TRBJ1-2; 7 nucleotides line up with TRBD1. Looked up from germline, CDR1 is MNHEY and CDR2 is SMNVEV (reference sequence). The CDR3 sequence is 15 residues long. The J segment lost 0 bases and the V segment lost 5 bases, leaving 6 bases of the junction unmatched.

The chain is built from TRBV9 and TRBJ2-2, with 7 positions matching TRBD1. Germline CDR1 reads SGDLS; CDR2 reads YYNGEE. The V and J ends lost 0 bases and 6 bases, in that order; junction bases with no gene match: 8. There are 16 residues in the CDR3. In DNA, the CDR3 is TGTGCCAGCAGCGTAGGAGGTCAGGGGGTGTCCGGGGAGCTGTTTTTT. Its translation is CASSVGGQGVSGELFF.

The chain is built from TRBV10-3 and TRBJ2-5; 9 nucleotides align to TRBD2. V was clipped by 0 bases and J by 4 bases; unmatched bases: 12. The germline V gene encodes CDR1 ENHRY and CDR2 SYGVKD. This CDR3 region has 18 residues. The CDR3, as DNA: TGTGCCATCAGTGAGTCGGTTGGGTTAGCGGGAGAGGCAGAGACCCAGTACTTC. This codes for CAISESVGLAGEAETQYF.

This clone was seen a single time. This chain uses TRBV4-3 with TRBJ1-4; TRBD1 is a possible D gene (5 bases). Germline assignment: CDR1 LGHNA and CDR2 YSLEER. The ends were cut back, 4 bases at V and 8 bases at J, with 17 bases in the middle. This CDR3 spans 15 amino acids. In DNA, the CDR3 is TGCGCCAGCAGCCTGGCAGGGAAAGATGGAGAAAAACTGTTTTTT. It is translated as CASSLAGKDGEKLFF.

The rearrangement joins TRBV27 to TRBJ2-1, with 14 bases lining up with TRBD2. The CDR3 extends over 16 amino acids. Looked up from germline, CDR1 is MNHEY and CDR2 is SMNVEV (reference sequence). Trimming took 2 bases from V and 8 from J; bases not matched to a gene: 5. The CDR3 region is CASSLGTSGRSDEQFF. CDR3 coding DNA: TGTGCCAGCAGTTTAGGGACTAGCGGGAGAAGCGATGAGCAGTTCTTC.

This rearrangement joins TRBV5-4 to TRBJ1-3; 7 positions match TRBD1. Trimming at V came to 4 bases and at J to 7 bases, leaving 5 bases not matched to a gene. Germline V gene sequence: CDR1 SGHNT, CDR2 YYREEE (reference sequence). The CDR3 length is 13 residues. Here the CDR3 DNA reads TGTGCCAGCAGCCAGGGGACAGTCAACACCATATATTTT. Its translation: CASSQGTVNTIYF.

The chain links TRBV7-3 to TRBJ2-5; TRBD2 aligns across 8 bases. The germline CDR1 and CDR2 sequences are SGHTA and FQGTGA. This CDR3 is built from 13 residues. V lost 5 bases to trimming and J lost 5 bases; unmatched junction nucleotides: 4. CDR3 loop: CASSRGGSETQYF. The CDR3 DNA is TGTGCCAGCAGCCGGGGGGGTTCGGAGACCCAGTACTTC. Drawing the rest from reference TRBV7-3 and TRBJ2-5, the complete variable domain is GAGVSQTPSNKVTEKGKYVELRCDPISGHTALYWYRQSLGQGPEFLIYFQGTGAADDSGLPNDRFFAVRPEGSVSTLKIQRTERGDSAVYLCASSRGGSETQYFGPGTRLLVL.

The chain carries TRBV7-2 and TRBJ1-3, with D maybe TRBD1 (5 bases). There are 14 residues in the CDR3. Trimming removed 4 bases at V and 0 bases at J, with 7 bases between. CDR1 and CDR2 (germline): SGHTA, FQGNSA. The DNA of the CDR3 is TGTGCCAGCAGCTCAGACAGCTCTGGAAACACCATATATTTT. Amino acid sequence: CASSSDSSGNTIYF. Full variable domain (rest looked up from reference TRBV7-2 and TRBJ1-3): GAGVSQSPSNKVTEKGKDVELRCDPISGHTALYWYRQSLGQGLEFLIYFQGNSAPDKSGLPSDRFSAERTGGSVSTLTIQRTQQEDSAVYLCASSSDSSGNTIYFGEGSWLTVV.

This clone was seen once. The chain is built from TRBV4-3 and TRBJ1-2; 7 bases are a match to TRBD1. With 1 base clipped from V and 4 bases from J, the junction kept 3 bases outside the gene matches. Germline CDR1 and CDR2: LGHNA and YSLEER. CDR3 size: 14 residues. This CDR3 is CASSQGQGSYGYTF. CDR3 DNA: TGCGCCAGCAGCCAAGGACAGGGCAGCTATGGCTACACCTTC.

The chain links TRBV7-2 to TRBJ2-3; a weak D match, TRBD2 (7 bases). The CDR3 spans 15 residues. V lost 0 bases and J lost 3, with 10 bases in between. Germline CDR1 reads SGHTA; CDR2 reads FQGNSA. This chain's CDR3 is CASSLAGGRTDTQYF. DNA for the CDR3: TGTGCCAGCAGCTTAGCGGGGGGGCGGACAGATACGCAGTATTTT.

The genes are TRBV15 and TRBJ2-3; D perhaps matches TRBD2 (6 bases). With 8 bases removed from V and 0 bases from J, the gap between germline ends came to 9 bases. The CDR3 covers 13 residues. Looked up from germline, CDR1 is LNHNV and CDR2 is YYDKDF (reference sequence). This CDR3 is CATSAGSTDTQYF. CDR3 sequence (DNA): TGTGCCACCTCGGCGGGGAGCACAGATACGCAGTATTTT. The full variable domain, completed using reference TRBV15 and TRBJ2-3, is DAMVIQNPRYQVTQFGKPVTLSCSQTLNHNVMYWYQQKSSQAPKLLFHYYDKDFNNEADTPDNFQSRRPNTSFCFLDIRSPGLGDTAMYLCATSAGSTDTQYFGPGTRLTVL.